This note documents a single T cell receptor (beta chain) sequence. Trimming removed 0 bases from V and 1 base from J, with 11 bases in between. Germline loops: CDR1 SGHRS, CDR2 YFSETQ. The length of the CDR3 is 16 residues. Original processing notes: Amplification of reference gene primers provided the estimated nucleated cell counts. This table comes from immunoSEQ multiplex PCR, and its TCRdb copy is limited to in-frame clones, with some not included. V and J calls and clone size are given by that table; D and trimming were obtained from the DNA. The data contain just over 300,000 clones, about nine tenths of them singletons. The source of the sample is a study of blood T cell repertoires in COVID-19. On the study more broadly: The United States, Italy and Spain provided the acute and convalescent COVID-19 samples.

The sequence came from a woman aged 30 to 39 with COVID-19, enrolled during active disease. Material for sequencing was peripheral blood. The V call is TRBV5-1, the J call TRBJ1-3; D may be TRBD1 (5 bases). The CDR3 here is CASSLDGQGSGNTIYF. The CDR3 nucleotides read TGCGCCAGCAGCTTGGATGGGCAGGGATCTGGAAACACCATATATTTT. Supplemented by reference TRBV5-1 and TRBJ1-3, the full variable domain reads KAGVTQTPRYLIKTRGQQVTLSCSPISGHRSVSWYQQTPGQGLQFLFEYFSETQRNKGNFPGRFSGRQFSNSRSEMNVSTLELGDSALYLCASSLDGQGSGNTIYFGEGSWLTVV.